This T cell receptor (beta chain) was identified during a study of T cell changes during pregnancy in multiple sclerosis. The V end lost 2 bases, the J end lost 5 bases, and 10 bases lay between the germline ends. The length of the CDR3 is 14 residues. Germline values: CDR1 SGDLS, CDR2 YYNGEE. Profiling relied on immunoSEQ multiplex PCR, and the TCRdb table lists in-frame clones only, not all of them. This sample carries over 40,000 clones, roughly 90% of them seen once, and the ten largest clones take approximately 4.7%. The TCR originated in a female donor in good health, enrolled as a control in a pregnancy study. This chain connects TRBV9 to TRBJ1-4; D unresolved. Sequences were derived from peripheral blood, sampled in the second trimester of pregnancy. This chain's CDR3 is CASSVHSGNEKLFF. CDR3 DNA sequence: TGTGCCAGCAGCGTCCACAGCGGAAATGAAAAACTGTTTTTT.